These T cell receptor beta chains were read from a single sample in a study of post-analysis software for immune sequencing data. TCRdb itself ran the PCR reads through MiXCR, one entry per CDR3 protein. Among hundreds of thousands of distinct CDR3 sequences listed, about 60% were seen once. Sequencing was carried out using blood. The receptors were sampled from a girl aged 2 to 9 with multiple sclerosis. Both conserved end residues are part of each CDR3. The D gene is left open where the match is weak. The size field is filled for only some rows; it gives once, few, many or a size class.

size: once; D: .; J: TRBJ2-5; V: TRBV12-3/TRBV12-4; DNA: TGTGCCAGCAGTATCGACACGACCCAGTACTTC; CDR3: CASSIDTTQYF
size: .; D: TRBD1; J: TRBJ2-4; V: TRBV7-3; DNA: TGTGCCAGCAGGTTGGGACAGGGCGTCGACATCCAGTACTTC; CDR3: CASRLGQGVDIQYF
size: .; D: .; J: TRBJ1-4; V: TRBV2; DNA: TGTGCCAGCAGCCCCCCGGGACAAGAAAAACTGTTTTTT; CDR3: CASSPPGQEKLFF
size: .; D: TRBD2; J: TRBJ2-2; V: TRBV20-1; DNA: TGCAGTGCTAACCTGCCCCAGCGGGGTAACACCGGGGAGCTGTTTTTT; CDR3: CSANLPQRGNTGELFF
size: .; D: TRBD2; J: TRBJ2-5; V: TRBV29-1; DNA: TGCAGCGTTGCTGGACTAGCGGGGCCGAGATACAATGAGCAGTACTTC; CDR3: CSVAGLAGPRYNEQYF
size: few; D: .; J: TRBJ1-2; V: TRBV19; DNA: TGTGCCAGTAGTATAGATTTCCGGCAGGTCTTCTACTATGGCTACACCTTC; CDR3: CASSIDFRQVFYYGYTF
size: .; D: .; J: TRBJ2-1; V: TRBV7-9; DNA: TGTGCCAGCAGCCCTAGCGACCACTACAATGAGCAGTTCTTC; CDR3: CASSPSDHYNEQFF
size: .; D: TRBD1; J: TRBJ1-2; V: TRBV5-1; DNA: TGCGCCAGCAGCTTGACTCCGGGACAGGGATCGGATGGCTACACCTTC; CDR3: CASSLTPGQGSDGYTF
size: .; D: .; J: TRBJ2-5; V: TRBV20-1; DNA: TGCAGTGCAACAGATCAAGAGACCCAGTACTTC; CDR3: CSATDQETQYF
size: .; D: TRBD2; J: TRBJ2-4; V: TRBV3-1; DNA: TGTGCCAGCAGCCTTAGCGGGGGAGGCAAAAACATTCAGTACTTC; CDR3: CASSLSGGGKNIQYF
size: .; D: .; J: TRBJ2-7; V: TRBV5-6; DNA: TGTGCCAGCAGCGGGGACTCCCCAGAGCAGTACTTC; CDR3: CASSGDSPEQYF
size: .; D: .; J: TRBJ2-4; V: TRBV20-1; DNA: TGCAGGGCCGCGGCGGAGAACATTCAGTACTTC; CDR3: CRAAAENIQYF
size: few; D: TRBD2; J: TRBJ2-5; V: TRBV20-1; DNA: TGCAGTGTCAGACTAGCGGGAGAGACCCAGTACTTC; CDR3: CSVRLAGETQYF
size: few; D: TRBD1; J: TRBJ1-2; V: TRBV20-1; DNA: TGCAGTGCTCCCGGGACAGTCGACTATGGCTACACCTTC; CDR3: CSAPGTVDYGYTF
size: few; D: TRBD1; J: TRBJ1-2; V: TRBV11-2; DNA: TGTGCCAGCAGCACCGACAGGGATGTAGGCTACACCTTC; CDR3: CASSTDRDVGYTF
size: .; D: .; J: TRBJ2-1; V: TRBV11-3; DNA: TGTGCCAGCAGCCCCGGACGGTTATACAATGAGCAGTTCTTC; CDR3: CASSPGRLYNEQFF
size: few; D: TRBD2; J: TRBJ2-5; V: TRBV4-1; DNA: TGCGCCAGCAGCCAAGATGCGGGGGGCGTAGAGACCCAGTACTTC; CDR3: CASSQDAGGVETQYF
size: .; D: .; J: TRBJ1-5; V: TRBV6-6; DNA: TGTGCCAGCAGCCCGACGGCTCCCAATCAGCCCCAGCATTTT; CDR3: CASSPTAPNQPQHF
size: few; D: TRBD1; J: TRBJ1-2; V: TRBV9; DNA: TGTGCCAGCAGCACCCGGACAGGGGGGATATATGGCTACACCTTC; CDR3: CASSTRTGGIYGYTF
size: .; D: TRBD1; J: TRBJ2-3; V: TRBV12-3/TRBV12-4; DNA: TGTGCCAGCAGTTTACTGGGACAGGGGCTAACAGATACGCAGTATTTT; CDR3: CASSLLGQGLTDTQYF
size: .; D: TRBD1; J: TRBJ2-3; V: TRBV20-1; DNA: TGCAGTGCTGGACGGGACAGGGGAGGTACAGATACGCAGTATTTT; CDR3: CSAGRDRGGTDTQYF
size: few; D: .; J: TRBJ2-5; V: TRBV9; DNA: TGTGCCAGCAGCGAAGATACTCGTCGGGAGACCCAGTACTTC; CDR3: CASSEDTRRETQYF
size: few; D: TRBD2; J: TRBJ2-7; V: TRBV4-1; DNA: TGCGCCAGCAGCCAAGAACCTAGCGGGAACTACTACGAGCAGTACTTC; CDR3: CASSQEPSGNYYEQYF
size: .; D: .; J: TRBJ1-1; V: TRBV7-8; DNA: TGTGCCAGCAGCGTAGACACAAGGGGTGGCACTGAAGCTTTCTTT; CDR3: CASSVDTRGGTEAFF
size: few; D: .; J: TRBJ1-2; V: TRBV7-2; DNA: TGTGCCAGCAGCTTAGCGGACAGCTATGGCTACACCTTC; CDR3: CASSLADSYGYTF
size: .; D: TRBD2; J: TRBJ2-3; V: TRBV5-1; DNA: TGCGCCAGCAGCTTTCTTGGGACTAGCGGTCCAGATACGCAGTATTTT; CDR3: CASSFLGTSGPDTQYF
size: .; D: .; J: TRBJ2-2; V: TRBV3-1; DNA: TGTGCCAGCAGCCCACCCCTACAGGTCTCCACCGGGGAGCTGTTTTTT; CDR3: CASSPPLQVSTGELFF
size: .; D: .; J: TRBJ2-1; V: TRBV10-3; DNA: TGTGCCATCAGTGAGGGGGGGTCTCCCTACAATGAGCAGTTCTTC; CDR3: CAISEGGSPYNEQFF
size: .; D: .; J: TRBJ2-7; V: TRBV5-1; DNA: TGCGCCAGCAGTTTGACGGCAGGGGTCACCTACGAGCAGTACTTC; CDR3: CASSLTAGVTYEQYF
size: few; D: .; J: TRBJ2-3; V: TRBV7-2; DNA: TGTGCCAGCAGCTTAGGGCAAGTCCGAAAGTCCACAGATACGCAGTATTTT; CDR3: CASSLGQVRKSTDTQYF
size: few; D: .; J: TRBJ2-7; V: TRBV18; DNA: TGTGCCAGCTCACCGGTAGGGGCGTCGGAGGGATTACCTCCTGGGGAGCAGTACTTC; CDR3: CASSPVGASEGLPPGEQYF
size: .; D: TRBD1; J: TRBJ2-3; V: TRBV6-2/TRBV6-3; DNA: TGTGCCAGCAGTTACTCGGGGACAGGGGGCACAGATACGCAGTATTTT; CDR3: CASSYSGTGGTDTQYF
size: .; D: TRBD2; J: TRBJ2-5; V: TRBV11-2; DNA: TGTGCCAGCAGCTTAGCCCCTAGCGGGGGGGGTGAGACCCAGTACTTC; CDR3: CASSLAPSGGGETQYF
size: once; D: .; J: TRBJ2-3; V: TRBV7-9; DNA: TGTGCCAGCAGCTTCAGTCCCCTCAAGCGGATTAGCACAGATACGCAGTATTTT; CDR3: CASSFSPLKRISTDTQYF
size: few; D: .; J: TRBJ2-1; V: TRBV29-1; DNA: TGCAGCGTAAATAGGGGCGATGAGCAGTTCTTC; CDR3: CSVNRGDEQFF
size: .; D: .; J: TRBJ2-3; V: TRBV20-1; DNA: TGCAGTGCTAGGGACACCCAAGGTGGAGATACGCAGTATTTT; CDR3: CSARDTQGGDTQYF
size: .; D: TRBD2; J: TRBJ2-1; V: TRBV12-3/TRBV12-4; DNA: TGTGCCAGCAGTCTTAGCGGGGGGGACAATGAGCAGTTCTTC; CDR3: CASSLSGGDNEQFF
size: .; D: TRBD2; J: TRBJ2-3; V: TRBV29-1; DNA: TGCTGCGTTTTAGCGGGGTACACAGATACGCAGTATTTT; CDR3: CCVLAGYTDTQYF
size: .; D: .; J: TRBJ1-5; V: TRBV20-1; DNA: TGCAGTGCCGTCGGACAATATAGCAATCAGCCCCAGCATTTT; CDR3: CSAVGQYSNQPQHF
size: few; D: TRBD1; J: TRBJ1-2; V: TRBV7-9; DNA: TGTGCCAGCAGCCACGGGACAGGATTCTATGGCTACACCTTC; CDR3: CASSHGTGFYGYTF
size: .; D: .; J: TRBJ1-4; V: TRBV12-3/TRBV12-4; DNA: TGTGCCAGCAAGGGCGCAACTAATGAAAAACTGTTTTTT; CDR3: CASKGATNEKLFF
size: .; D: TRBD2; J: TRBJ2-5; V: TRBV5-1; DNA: TGCGCCAGCAGCTTGGGATACGGCGGGGGGACTTACCAAGAGACCCAGTACTTC; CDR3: CASSLGYGGGTYQETQYF